This T cell receptor beta chain was found in a study of blood T cell repertoires in COVID-19. About the study: The origin of the acute and convalescent COVID-19 samples was the United States, Italy and Spain. The cDNA or gDNA used as material had been derived from T cells, B-cell-depleted T cells, or PBMCs.

The CDR3 is 14 amino acids. The germline gives CDR1 LGHNA, CDR2 YSLEER. Trimming stripped 0 bases from V and 5 bases from J, with 10 bases between. Source study methods: By means of reference gene primer amplification, nucleated cell counts were estimated. The assay was immunoSEQ multiplex PCR, and TCRdb's table has in-frame clones only and misses some. The DNA gave D and trimming, while V, J and clone size come from that table. Among about 95,000 clones listed, 81% were seen once. The chain recombines TRBV4-3 with TRBJ2-5; tentatively, D is TRBD2 (5 bases). The specimen was peripheral blood. The receptor comes from a man older than 75 with active or convalescent COVID-19. The CDR3 DNA is TGCGCCAGCAGCCAAGATACTAGTAGGGAGACCCAGTACTTC. It yields the protein CASSQDTSRETQYF.